This T cell receptor (beta chain) emerged from a study of blood T cell repertoires in COVID-19. For the study at large: PBMCs, B-cell-depleted T cells, or T cells provided the cDNA or gDNA that made up the material.

Per the authors' pipeline: Estimated nucleated cell counts came from reference gene primer amplification. Using immunoSEQ multiplex PCR, the repertoire was profiled, and TCRdb retains in-frame clones only, with some absent. V, J and clone size reflect that table, while D and trimming were determined from the DNA. The sample carries approximately 220,000 clones, about 83% recorded once. Participants came from about two dozen US areas, aged about 18 to 89 years. A PCR-confirmed or clinician-diagnosed COVID-19 case had contacted exposed participants within 2 weeks of entry. Germline V gene sequence: CDR1 MNHEY, CDR2 SVGAGI. CDR3 length: 13 amino acids. J gave up 6 bases and V 7 bases, and 7 bases lay outside the gene matches.

The sequence derives from a woman aged 40 to 55 who had been exposed to COVID-19. Sequenced input: PBMCs or T cells enriched from blood (not recorded which). This chain joins TRBV6-5 and TRBJ1-1; 8 positions agree with TRBD1. DNA of the CDR3: TGTGCCAGCACCCGGGACAGGAGCTCTGAAGCTTTCTTT. Encoded protein: CASTRDRSSEAFF.